The 29 T cell receptor beta chains below come from one sample, sequenced in a study of cytomegalovirus exposure and HLA in healthy donors. PCR amplification relied on 60 Vbeta primers (plus 13 Jbeta primers). Method: immunoSEQ multiplex PCR; TCRdb's copy keeps in-frame clones and lacks some. This sample yields about 190,000 clones, of which 60% to 80% are seen a single time; roughly 1.6% belongs to the top ten. The sequenced sample was PBMCs. The receptor set was obtained from a woman aged 18-30 years in good health and CMV-seronegative.

This clone was counted a few times. The rearrangement links TRBV6-5 to TRBJ2-1, with a weak D call TRBD2 (6 bases). Germline values: CDR1 MNHEY, CDR2 SVGAGI. The CDR3 extends over 14 amino acids. Trimming removed 4 bases at V and 10 bases at J, with 17 bases between. For the CDR3, the DNA is TGTGCCAGCAGTTCGTGGGACTCCGTCGGGGAGCAGTTCTTC. Protein: CASSSWDSVGEQFF.

Turning to this clone: This sample includes further DNA sequences coding for the same CDR3. The chain recombines TRBV27 with TRBJ2-7; 7 bases align to TRBD1. After removal of 2 bases from V and 2 bases from J, the junction contained 3 bases not matched to a gene. The germline V gene encodes CDR1 MNHEY and CDR2 SMNVEV (reference sequence). CDR3 length: 14 residues. The CDR3 DNA sequence: TGTGCCAGCAGTTTAAGGGGGCGCGCCTACGAGCAGTACTTC. Protein sequence: CASSLRGRAYEQYF.

A word on this clone: Other DNA sequences in the sample encode the same CDR3. The genes are TRBV7-9 and TRBJ2-7, with 7 bases aligning to TRBD1. CDR3 length: 12 amino acids. Trimming cost V 5 bases and J 4 bases; bases outside gene matches: 2. In germline, CDR1 is SEHNR, CDR2 FQNEAQ (reference sequence). The CDR3 spells CASSPTGYEQYF. DNA for the CDR3: TGTGCCAGCAGCCCGACAGGGTACGAGCAGTACTTC. The variable domain in full, with the rest retrieved from reference TRBV7-9 and TRBJ2-7, is DTGVSQNPRHKITKRGQNVTFRCDPISEHNRLYWYRQTLGQGPEFLTYFQNEAQLEKSRLLSDRFSAERPKGSFSTLEIQRTEQGDSAMYLCASSPTGYEQYFGPGTRLTVT.

The chain recombines TRBV28 with TRBJ2-7; 9 bases match TRBD2. This CDR3 contains 16 residues. V lost 2 bases to trimming and J lost 5 bases; unmatched junction nucleotides: 10. From germline, CDR1 is MDHEN and CDR2 SYDVKM. This CDR3 is CASSLNGGRALHEQYF. CDR3 bases: TGTGCCAGCAGTTTAAATGGCGGGAGGGCCCTCCACGAGCAGTACTTC.

CDR3 amino acids: CASSAQGAPTYEQYF. DNA of the CDR3: TGCGCCAGCAGCGCTCAGGGGGCCCCTACCTACGAGCAGTACTTC. The chain recombines TRBV5-1 with TRBJ2-7; 8 nucleotides line up with TRBD1. V dropped 4 bases and J dropped 2; count of bases not matched to a gene: 8. Germline V gene lookup returns CDR1 SGHRS and CDR2 YFSETQ. There are 15 residues in the CDR3.

The rearrangement links TRBV6-1 to TRBJ2-5, with D possibly TRBD1 on 5 matching bases. The CDR3 spans 14 residues. The germline V gene encodes CDR1 MNHNS and CDR2 SASEGT. The V end was cut by 7 bases, the J end by 5 bases, with 17 bases between. The CDR3 sequence: CASIKLGQLETQYF. CDR3 sequence (DNA): TGTGCCAGCATCAAACTTGGACAACTCGAGACCCAGTACTTC.

This clone was observed once. The chain recombines TRBV4-1 with TRBJ1-1; 10 positions match TRBD1. Germline values: CDR1 MGHRA, CDR2 YSYEKL. V lost 4 bases and J lost 3; bases outside the gene matches: 8. This CDR3 region has 16 residues. The CDR3 sequence: CASSRPDRGGDTEAFF. DNA for the CDR3: TGCGCCAGCAGCCGACCGGACAGGGGGGGAGACACTGAAGCTTTCTTT.

This chain joins TRBV7-9 and TRBJ2-1, with D possibly being TRBD2 (6 bases). The CDR3 has 16 residues. From germline, CDR1 is SEHNR and CDR2 FQNEAQ (reference sequence). Between the trimmed V and J ends, which lost 8 bases and 1 base, there was a span of 18 bases. CDR3 sequence reads: CASEGGDFGSYNEQFF. CDR3 in DNA: TGTGCCAGCGAGGGTGGGGACTTTGGATCCTACAATGAGCAGTTCTTC.

This clone was observed a few times. The gene calls are TRBV9 and TRBJ2-7; a possible D gene is TRBD2 (5 bases). The CDR3 contains 14 residues. Germline loops: CDR1 SGDLS, CDR2 YYNGEE. The V end lost 3 bases, the J end lost 4 bases, and 14 bases lay between the germline ends. The CDR3 protein is CASSAYGVGYEQYF. CDR3 nucleotides: TGTGCCAGCAGCGCCTACGGGGTTGGGTACGAGCAGTACTTC.

In this sample, this clone turned up a few times. This specimen includes other DNA sequences encoding the same CDR3. The V and J genes are TRBV5-1 and TRBJ1-1; 7 positions match TRBD1. The CDR3 has 15 residues. V was clipped by 3 bases and J by 0 bases; unmatched bases: 5. Germline values: CDR1 SGHRS, CDR2 YFSETQ. The CDR3 nucleotides read TGCGCCAGCAGCTCCAGACAGGGTATGAACACTGAAGCTTTCTTT. This sequence encodes CASSSRQGMNTEAFF.

The chain joins TRBV5-1 to TRBJ1-1; no clear D. Germline CDR1 SGHRS, CDR2 YFSETQ. The CDR3 is 14 amino acids. With 0 bases removed from V and 4 bases from J, the gap between germline ends came to 10 bases. Here the CDR3 DNA reads TGCGCCAGCAGCTTGGAGAAGGAGGCCACTGAAGCTTTCTTT. Its translation is CASSLEKEATEAFF.

The count of this clone is one. V and J are TRBV7-8 and TRBJ2-3; no reliable D call. Germline V gives CDR1 SGHVS, CDR2 FQNEAQ. The CDR3 length is 13 residues. Trimming took off 8 bases at V and 4 bases at J, with 13 bases between the two ends. The CDR3 here is CASLLSVSDTQYF. The CDR3 coding sequence is TGTGCCAGCCTACTATCAGTTTCAGATACGCAGTATTTT.

V gene TRBV10-3 combines with J gene TRBJ1-2; 8 bases fit TRBD1. Trimming at V came to 2 bases and at J to 8 bases, leaving 10 bases not matched to a gene. Germline lookup yields CDR1 ENHRY and CDR2 SYGVKD. This CDR3 is 15 amino acids long. The DNA for the CDR3 is TGTGCCATCAGTGAGGCCCCTGGACAGGGTAGCGGCTACACCTTC. It encodes CAISEAPGQGSGYTF.

The V call is TRBV5-1, the J call TRBJ1-5; 7 bases line up with TRBD1. The CDR3 has 13 amino acids. V shed 3 bases and J 7 bases; nucleotides not matched to a gene: 4. Germline CDR1 and CDR2: SGHRS and YFSETQ. CDR3 in amino acids: CASSWDSLQPQHF. The CDR3 nucleotides read TGCGCCAGCAGCTGGGACAGCCTCCAGCCCCAGCATTTT. Complete variable domain (other parts from reference TRBV5-1 and TRBJ1-5): KAGVTQTPRYLIKTRGQQVTLSCSPISGHRSVSWYQQTPGQGLQFLFEYFSETQRNKGNFPGRFSGRQFSNSRSEMNVSTLELGDSALYLCASSWDSLQPQHFGDGTRLSIL.

The CDR3 here is CASTTPRGTGELFF. The CDR3 DNA sequence: TGTGCCAGCACTACGCCGCGGGGCACCGGGGAGCTGTTTTTT. The V call is TRBV28, the J call TRBJ2-2; D is perhaps TRBD2 (6 bases). The ends were cut back, 7 bases at V and 4 bases at J, with 13 bases in the middle. The CDR3 spans 14 residues. Germline CDR1 reads MDHEN; CDR2 reads SYDVKM.

The chain links TRBV5-1 to TRBJ2-3, with a tentative D call TRBD2 (6 bases). Per germline, CDR1 SGHRS and CDR2 YFSETQ. The CDR3 length is 15 residues. V was pared by 2 bases and J by 8 bases, with 18 bases between. CDR3 coding DNA: TGCGCCAGCAGCTTAAGTCCGGGAACCGGGGGTACGCAGTATTTT. This encodes CASSLSPGTGGTQYF.

The chain has TRBV6-6 and TRBJ2-5, with D maybe TRBD2 (6 bases). V was trimmed by 5 bases and J by 3 bases, leaving 13 bases between them. CDR3 length: 14 amino acids. From germline, CDR1 is MNHNY and CDR2 SVGAGI (reference sequence). CDR3 coding DNA: TGTGCCAGCAGTGCGACTAGGGTTGAAGAGACCCAGTACTTC. Translation gives CASSATRVEETQYF.

V usage is TRBV28 and J usage is TRBJ1-3, with D perhaps TRBD1 (6 bases). CDR1 and CDR2 from the germline V gene are MDHEN and SYDVKM. The CDR3 has 16 residues. Trimming removed 5 bases from V and 0 bases from J, with 14 bases in between. The CDR3 is CASSPPQGGSGNTIYF. The CDR3 DNA reads as TGTGCCAGCAGTCCACCACAGGGCGGCTCTGGAAACACCATATATTTT.

This clone came up a few times. The chain joins TRBV5-1 to TRBJ2-3, with 12 bases identical to TRBD2. V lost 6 bases, J lost 5 bases, and 10 bases stayed unmatched. Germline CDR1 is SGHRS and CDR2 is YFSETQ. This CDR3 has 16 residues. CDR3 in DNA: TGCGCCAGCACTTCAAAGCTAGCGGGGGGGCTAGATACGCAGTATTTT. Residues: CASTSKLAGGLDTQYF.

The chain has TRBV19 and TRBJ1-1; 7 bases are shared with TRBD1. J lost 0 bases, V lost 7 bases, and 5 bases had no gene match. Germline CDR1 LNHDA, CDR2 SQIVND (reference sequence). The CDR3 runs to 14 residues. The CDR3 nucleotides are TGTGCCAGTACCCGGGACAGAATGAACACTGAAGCTTTCTTT. This translates into CASTRDRMNTEAFF.

This sequence joins TRBV25-1 and TRBJ2-7; TRBD1 matches 10 bases. Germline-derived CDR1 and CDR2 are MGHDK and SYGVNS. J lost 5 bases, V lost 4 bases, and 2 bases had no gene match. The length of the CDR3 is 13 residues. The CDR3 is CASSGDRGHEQYF. For the CDR3, the DNA is TGTGCCAGCAGTGGGGACAGGGGCCACGAGCAGTACTTC.

The chain carries TRBV28 and TRBJ2-6; TRBD1 matches 7 bases. V lost 8 bases and J lost 2; bases outside the gene matches: 3. The CDR3 contains 14 residues. Germline CDR1 is MDHEN and CDR2 is SYDVKM. The CDR3 loop is CASDRAAGANVLTF. CDR3 bases: TGTGCCAGCGACAGGGCAGCTGGGGCCAACGTCCTGACTTTC.

CDR3 nucleotides: TGTGCCAGCAGAGGGCGGGGGGGCCGTAATGAGCAGTTCTTC. Translated, it gives CASRGRGGRNEQFF. The rearrangement links TRBV6-1 to TRBJ2-1; the match to TRBD2 covers 9 bases. V dropped 6 bases and J dropped 7; count of bases not matched to a gene: 7. This CDR3 is 14 amino acids long. CDR1 is MNHNS, CDR2 SASEGT, per germline.

There are a few counts of this clone. The rearrangement links TRBV28 to TRBJ2-7; 7 bases agree with TRBD2. The CDR3 has 13 residues. In germline, CDR1 is MDHEN, CDR2 SYDVKM. The J segment lost 4 bases and the V segment lost 1 base, leaving 1 base of the junction unmatched. The CDR3, as DNA: TGTGCCAGCAGTTTATTGGGGGGGTACGAGCAGTACTTC. Protein: CASSLLGGYEQYF.

V gene TRBV18 combines with J gene TRBJ1-3, with TRBD1 matching 7 bases. Germline V CDR1 and CDR2: KGHSH, LQKENI. This CDR3 is 16 amino acids long. V was clipped by 4 bases and J by 0 bases; unmatched bases: 6. The CDR3 spells CASSLGQADSGNTIYF. The CDR3 nucleotides are TGTGCCAGCTCACTTGGACAGGCTGACTCTGGAAACACCATATATTTT.

V and J are TRBV9 and TRBJ1-4, with no clear D. V lost 0 bases and J 11 bases, leaving 17 bases between the germline ends. The CDR3 spans 15 residues. Germline CDR1 is SGDLS and CDR2 is YYNGEE. The CDR3 spells CASSVAVEVGAKLFF. The CDR3 DNA is TGTGCCAGCAGCGTAGCAGTTGAGGTGGGAGCGAAACTGTTTTTT. Supplemented by reference TRBV9 and TRBJ1-4, the full variable domain reads DSGVTQTPKHLITATGQRVTLRCSPRSGDLSVYWYQQSLDQGLQFLIQYYNGEERAKGNILERFSAQQFPDLHSELNLSSLELGDSALYFCASSVAVEVGAKLFFGSGTQLSVL.

V is TRBV2 and J is TRBJ1-6, with 7 bases matching TRBD1. This CDR3 is built from 13 residues. Germline-derived CDR1 and CDR2 are SNHLY and FYNNEI. The V segment lost 8 bases and the J segment 7 bases; nucleotides outside the gene matches: 5. For the CDR3, the DNA is TGTGCCAGCCGGACAGGTCTCAATTCACCCCTCCACTTT. It is translated as CASRTGLNSPLHF.

This clone was counted a few times. The chain couples TRBV5-4 to TRBJ2-1; TRBD2 aligns across 8 bases. Germline V gene lookup returns CDR1 SGHNT and CDR2 YYREEE (reference sequence). The CDR3 covers 16 residues. Losses at the gene ends were 0 bases for V and 2 bases for J; bases not matched to a gene: 4. The DNA for the CDR3 is TGTGCCAGCAGCTTGGTCTGGCGGGAGGCCTACAATGAGCAGTTCTTC. Encoded protein: CASSLVWREAYNEQFF. Full variable domain (remainder filled in from reference TRBV5-4 and TRBJ2-1): ETGVTQSPTHLIKTRGQQVTLRCSSQSGHNTVSWYQQALGQGPQFIFQYYREEENGRGNFPPRFSGLQFPNYSSELNVNALELDDSALYLCASSLVWREAYNEQFFGPGTRLTVL.

The chain is built from TRBV6-6 and TRBJ1-2; 7 bases match TRBD1. The V segment lost 2 bases and the J segment 4 bases; nucleotides outside the gene matches: 1. This CDR3 has 13 residues. Germline V lookup: CDR1 MNHNY, CDR2 SVGAGI (reference sequence). CDR3 sequence (DNA): TGTGCCAGCAGTTACAGACAGGGCTATGGCTACACCTTC. Translated: CASSYRQGYGYTF.